Included here is one TCR beta chain sequence, with context. What this receptor recognizes is not known. Base qualities are not provided; no much larger clone lies one nucleotide away. For CDR1 and CDR2, the germline V gene lists SGHDN and FVKESK. Between the V and J ends, shortened by 0 bases and 7 bases respectively, the junction contains 18 bases. The CDR3 has 16 amino acids, counting the end cysteine and phenylalanine. CDR3 DNA only is kept here, 48 bases in frame from base 1. Receptors were amplified or captured by RT-PCR. TCRdb lists the instrument as Illumina HiSeq 2500. TCRdb reanalyzed the raw reads on its own, using fastp at Q25 for trimming and MiXCR for clone calling, and kept in-frame beta chains. Each record represents a unique CDR3 protein, reported with the most common genes and DNA among its rows. This sample holds just under 250,000 distinct CDR3 sequences; 10% to 15% were observed only once. The ten most abundant clones make up under 10% of the sample.

The sample belongs to a study of response to subunit inactivated influenza vaccine (dated by TCRdb to 2017 to 2018). Describing the broader study: To follow how T cells responded to a trivalent subunit inactivated influenza vaccine, the researchers relied on deep quantitative profiling of the T cell receptor repertoire.

The paper as a whole reports these results and caveats: The authors proposed that each seasonal influenza vaccination may bring in only a limited number of new T cells.

This clonotype was sampled from a man aged 45-65 years who received an inactivated influenza vaccine. Donor details come from another sample of the same person, matched by shared clones. This sample comprised non-naive T cells sorted from PBMCs, obtained 14 days before vaccination. According to the study, the label for this sample's cell subset or site signals: memory T cell fraction. The chain is made from TRBV14 and TRBJ2-5, with no D gene named confidently. The CDR3 reads as follows: CASSQDDAIHWGTQYF. The DNA reads as follows: TGTGCCAGCAGCCAAGATGACGCAATTCATTGGGGGACCCAGTACTTC.